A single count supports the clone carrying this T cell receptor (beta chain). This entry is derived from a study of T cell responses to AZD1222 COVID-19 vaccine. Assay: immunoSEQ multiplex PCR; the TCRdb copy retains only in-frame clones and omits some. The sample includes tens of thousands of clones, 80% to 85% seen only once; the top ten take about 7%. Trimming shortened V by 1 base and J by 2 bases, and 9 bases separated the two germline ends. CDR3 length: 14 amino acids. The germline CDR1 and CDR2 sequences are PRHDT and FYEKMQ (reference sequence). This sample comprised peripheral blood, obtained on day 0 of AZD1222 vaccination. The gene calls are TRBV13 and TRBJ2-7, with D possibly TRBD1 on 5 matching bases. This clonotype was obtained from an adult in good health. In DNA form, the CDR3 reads TGTGCCAGCAGCTTAGAGAACAGGCCCTACGAGCAGTACTTC. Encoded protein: CASSLENRPYEQYF.